Listed below are T cell receptor beta chains from one sample, sequenced in a study of early T cells in non-severe SARS-CoV-2 infection. Using its own MiXCR run on the 5' RACE reads, TCRdb lists one record per CDR3 protein. In the table there are just under 60,000 distinct CDR3 sequences, roughly 8% of which are singletons. Sequenced: whole blood. The receptors derive from an adult who was a healthcare worker with PCR-confirmed SARS-CoV-2 infection or an uninfected control (not recorded which). CDR3s include the opening cysteine and the closing phenylalanine or tryptophan. Each record gives: clone size, J gene, D gene, V gene, CDR3 DNA, CDR3 protein. D genes are given only for firm matches. The size entry is marked missing in some rows and otherwise reads once, few, many or a size class.

>.|TRBJ2-3|.|TRBV5-4
TGTGCCAGCAGCTTGTTGAGCGGAATGACTAGCACAGATACGCAGTATTTT
CASSLLSGMTSTDTQYF
>.|TRBJ2-1|.|TRBV28
TGTGCCAGCAGTTTAGGCCCCGGGACGAATGAGCAGTTCTTC
CASSLGPGTNEQFF
>.|TRBJ1-1|.|TRBV7-9
TGTGCCAGCAGCTTAGGGTTAGACCTCATCTTT
CASSLGLDLIF
>once|TRBJ2-7|TRBD2|TRBV6-2/TRBV6-3
TGTGCCAGCAGGCGGGACTACCTATGGGAGCAGTACTTC
CASRRDYLWEQYF
>few|TRBJ2-3|.|TRBV28
TGTGCCAGCAGTCCCCCGGCGGGTACGCAGTATTTT
CASSPPAGTQYF
>.|TRBJ2-6|.|TRBV7-9
TGTGCCAGCAGCCCCCCGTTCCGCTCTGGGGCCAACGTCCTGACTTTC
CASSPPFRSGANVLTF
>few|TRBJ2-2|TRBD2|TRBV28
TGTGCCAGCAGTTTAGGGGCTAGCGGGAAGGCCGGGGAGCTGTTTTTT
CASSLGASGKAGELFF
>.|TRBJ2-7|TRBD2|TRBV7-8
TGTGCCAGCAGCTCGTCCGGGACTAGCGGGACCTACGAGCAGTACTTC
CASSSSGTSGTYEQYF
>many|TRBJ1-1|TRBD1|TRBV15
TGTGCCACCAGCATGCGGACAGGGGGCACTGAAGCTTTCTTT
CATSMRTGGTEAFF
>.|TRBJ2-1|.|TRBV5-5
TGTGCCAGCAGCTTTACGGGTAAATCCTACAATGAGCAGTTCTTC
CASSFTGKSYNEQFF
>few|TRBJ1-5|.|TRBV7-9
TGTGCCAGCAGCGCTACCGCGGGGGGGGATCAGCCCCAGCATTTT
CASSATAGGDQPQHF
>few|TRBJ1-5|.|TRBV20-1
TGCAGTGCTAGAGATAGGGGGAGTTATCAGCCCCAGCATTTT
CSARDRGSYQPQHF
>.|TRBJ1-1|.|TRBV5-1
TGCGCCAGCAGCTTGGAGTTCACTGAAGCTTTCTTT
CASSLEFTEAFF
>.|TRBJ2-5|.|TRBV3-1
TGTGCCAGCAGGGACACCGAAGAGACCCAGTACTTC
CASRDTEETQYF
>few|TRBJ2-7|.|TRBV28
TGTGCCACCGACGACAGACTATCCTACGAGCAGTACTTC
CATDDRLSYEQYF
>many|TRBJ1-1|.|TRBV29-1
TGCAGCGTTGCTTCGGGAAGGGGTACTGAAGCTTTCTTT
CSVASGRGTEAFF
>many|TRBJ2-7|.|TRBV9
TGTGCCAGCAGCGTAGGCTCGGGATACTCCTACGAGCAGTACTTC
CASSVGSGYSYEQYF
>.|TRBJ2-1|TRBD1|TRBV20-1
TGCAGTGGATTTCGCCCGGGACAGGGAAATGGAAATGAGCAGTTCTTC
CSGFRPGQGNGNEQFF
>.|TRBJ2-3|.|TRBV19
TGTGCCAGTTGGGGGGATACGCAGTATTTT
CASWGDTQYF
>.|TRBJ1-1|.|TRBV6-6
TGTGCCAGCAGTAACTGGGGGCAGGCTCGCTCTGAAGCTTTCTTT
CASSNWGQARSEAFF
>many|TRBJ2-3|.|TRBV5-6
TGTGCCAGCAGCTCTTGGACAAGCGGAGCAGATACGCAGTATTTT
CASSSWTSGADTQYF